The 9 T cell receptor beta chains listed next were all sequenced from one sample in a study of CXCR3-negative and CXCR3-positive naive CD8 T cells. TRB cDNA was prepared as libraries by UMI-labeled 5' RACE. TCRdb processed the 5' RACE reads again and assigns one entry to each CDR3 protein, with no DNA. The sample totals some 41,000 distinct CDR3 sequences. Sequenced sample: naive CXCR3- CD8+ T cells from blood. Subset of the sample: CD45RO-CCR7+CD27+CD95- naive CD8+ T cells lacking CXCR3 (TNR3-). These receptors were obtained from a human donor in good health. Some clones in this sample may be carry-over from other donors' samples.

The V and J genes are TRBV6-2 or TRBV6-3 and TRBJ2-1; TCRdb proposes TRBD2, but this gene call is untestable without DNA. Per the germline V gene, CDR1 is MNHEY and CDR2 is SVGEGT. The CDR3 covers 15 residues. This chain's CDR3 is CASLLAGGPYNEQFF.

The chain joins TRBV29-1 to TRBJ1-3; the TCRdb call, TRBD1, lacks DNA for checking. The CDR3 covers 15 residues. CDR1 is SQVTM, CDR2 ANQGSEA, per germline. The CDR3 is CSVDIAGQRGNTVYF.

This chain uses TRBV4-3 with TRBJ2-7. Germline V gene lookup returns CDR1 LGHNA and CDR2 YSLEER. CDR3 length: 15 residues. CDR3: CASSQDLGSGYEQYF.

This chain links TRBV7-9 with TRBJ2-7. The CDR3 has 14 amino acids. Germline assignment: CDR1 SEHNR and CDR2 FQNEAQ (reference sequence). The CDR3: CASSINGPVGEQYF.

The chain uses TRBV20-1 and TRBJ2-3; TCRdb returns TRBD2, unconfirmable since there is no DNA. Germline V gene data show CDR1 as DFQATT and CDR2 as SNEGSKA (reference sequence). The CDR3 has 16 amino acids. Here the CDR3 reads CSARDPTSGYTDTQYF.

The chain has TRBV12-5 and TRBJ2-7. CDR3 length: 12 amino acids. The germline V gene has CDR1 LGHNT and CDR2 FRNRAP. The chain's CDR3 is CASGLVSYEQYF.

The CDR3 loop reads CSVGGTSGQNEQFF. This chain connects TRBV29-1 to TRBJ2-1; TCRdb gives TRBD2 as the D gene, but with no DNA this cannot be confirmed. This CDR3 is built from 14 residues. CDR1 SQVTM and CDR2 ANQGSEA come from the germline V gene.

The chain recombines TRBV4-3 with TRBJ2-3. This CDR3 has 15 residues. Germline values: CDR1 LGHNA, CDR2 YSLEER. CDR3: CASSQGAFSTDTQYF.

V usage is TRBV10-1 and J usage is TRBJ2-3; as DNA is missing, the TRBD1 call by TCRdb cannot be tested. Germline V lookup: CDR1 WNHNN, CDR2 SYGVQD (reference sequence). The CDR3 is 14 residues long. The CDR3 loop reads CASKSQGDADTQYF.